These T cell receptor beta chains were read from a single sample in a study. TCRdb analysed the 5' RACE reads with MiXCR anew, one entry per CDR3 protein. The data contain roughly 39,000 distinct CDR3 sequences, over 15% of them singletons. The source material was naive CD4+ T cells sorted from a lymph node. These receptors originate from a female donor with breast cancer. Both conserved end residues are part of each CDR3.

J gene	V gene	CDR3 protein
TRBJ2-5	TRBV5-1	CASSYLRETQYF
TRBJ1-2	TRBV5-6	CASSFAGTGVEKNYGYTF
TRBJ2-3	TRBV15	CATSRDRPGTDTQYF
TRBJ1-6	TRBV5-1	CASSLRTGSDSPLHF
TRBJ2-5	TRBV20-1	CSAFKTTLGETQYF
TRBJ1-1	TRBV4-2	CASSEYRGLNTEAFF
TRBJ2-5	TRBV29-1	CSVGEQPQETQYF
TRBJ2-1	TRBV5-6	CASSLDYNEQFF
TRBJ2-4	TRBV29-1	CSVYSPLAKNIQYF
TRBJ2-2	TRBV6-5	CASSERDRGTGELFF
TRBJ2-1	TRBV29-1	CSVGQGMRNEQFF
TRBJ2-3	TRBV24-1	CATSDLNRGGGTDTQYF
TRBJ2-6	TRBV6-1	CASARQGSYSGANVLTF
TRBJ1-1	TRBV6-2/TRBV6-3	CASSYSENTEAFF
TRBJ2-2	TRBV5-4	CASSHDIMNTGELFF
TRBJ2-5	TRBV7-2	CASSRYLAQETQYF
TRBJ2-5	TRBV28	CASWGDRGRETQYF
TRBJ1-5	TRBV6-5	CASSALRDRRNQPQHF
TRBJ2-6	TRBV7-3	CASSPLSGANVLTF
TRBJ1-1	TRBV7-7	CASGFNYREPEAFF
TRBJ2-1	TRBV20-1	CSASPSANGQFF
TRBJ2-7	TRBV7-6	CASSRAHEQYF
TRBJ2-7	TRBV15	CATSKGLAGDYEQYF
TRBJ2-5	TRBV6-1	CASSLNGGEETQYF
TRBJ2-2	TRBV30	CAWSRGADTGELFF
TRBJ2-7	TRBV11-2	CASGRTVASYGQYF
TRBJ1-6	TRBV20-1	CSAREGLFSSYNSPLHF
TRBJ2-1	TRBV4-1	CASSQEGGTSGGFF